This T cell receptor beta chain was recorded in a study of cytomegalovirus exposure and HLA in healthy donors. The primer mix had 60 Vbeta and 13 Jbeta primers. TCRdb keeps only in-frame clones here, not all; method: immunoSEQ multiplex PCR. The sample shows around 100,000 clones, under 80% of them seen only once. The CDR3 extends over 15 amino acids. Trimming pared 1 base from V and 0 bases from J, leaving 10 bases between. Looked up from germline, CDR1 is LNHDA and CDR2 is SQIVND (reference sequence). This clonotype was obtained from a man between 40 and 49 years old in good health and CMV-seronegative. The genes are TRBV19 and TRBJ2-7; D unclear. The sequenced material came from PBMCs. The CDR3 loop reads CASSIVGPGSYEQYF. As DNA, the CDR3 is TGTGCCAGTAGTATAGTTGGCCCGGGCTCCTACGAGCAGTACTTC.